This T cell receptor beta chain appears in the sequencing data of a study of cytomegalovirus exposure and HLA in healthy donors. This CDR3 is built from 13 residues. Germline V CDR1 and CDR2: LNHDA, SQIVND (reference sequence). Deletions cut 4 bases from V and 6 bases from J, with 12 bases between. Findings and caveats of the study: The study designated 160 or so TCR beta chains cytomegalovirus-associated.

PCR amplification relied on 60 Vbeta primers (plus 13 Jbeta primers). Method: immunoSEQ multiplex PCR; TCRdb's copy keeps in-frame clones and lacks some. This table has fewer than 250,000 clones, 75% to 80% appearing once. Each donor's status was that of a healthy bone marrow donor. As regards this clone: The antigen is undetermined.

The chain carries TRBV19 and TRBJ1-1, with D unresolved. This TCR derives from a young woman in good health and CMV-seropositive. The sample consisted of PBMCs. DNA of the CDR3: TGTGCCAGTAGTACGAGGATCGCTCCTGAAGCTTTCTTT. Translation: CASSTRIAPEAFF.